The text below deals with one T cell receptor (beta chain). The CDR3 runs to 13 residues. The V gene's germline CDR1 is WSHSY and CDR2 SAAADI. V lost 6 bases to trimming and J lost 2 bases; unmatched junction nucleotides: 2. The data originate from a study of T-cell reconstitution after alpha-beta-depleted transplantation in children. TCRbeta library construction was performed incorporating unique molecular identifiers. TCRdb redid the calling of the PCR reads with MiXCR, one entry per CDR3 protein. The table includes some 550,000 distinct CDR3 sequences, about 18% detected once. V is TRBV10-2 and J is TRBJ2-5, with 8 bases identical to TRBD2. The TCR originated in a human donor who donated a stem cell graft to a child with acute lymphoblastic leukemia. This specimen consisted of PBMCs from the stem cell graft donor, obtained from the stem cell graft. This CDR3 reads CASRLADQETQYF. The CDR3 DNA is TGCGCCAGCAGACTAGCGGATCAAGAGACCCAGTACTTC.